The sequence of this TCR beta chain was determined in a study of blood T cell repertoires in COVID-19. At the level of the study: The cDNA or gDNA used as material had been derived from T cells, B-cell-depleted T cells, or PBMCs.

Here immunoSEQ multiplex PCR was the method, and the copy in TCRdb shows in-frame clones only, minus some. The sample has approximately 140,000 clones, around 89% seen once; the top ten hold about 17%. The germline V gene encodes CDR1 SGHNT and CDR2 YENEEA. V gave up 4 bases and J gave up 3 bases, with 9 bases separating them. There are 13 residues in the CDR3. Material for sequencing was peripheral blood. The J gene is TRBJ1-1, the V gene TRBV11-3; no reliable D call. The source is a man aged 45-65 years with active or convalescent COVID-19. The CDR3 protein is CASSSNGDTEAFF. The CDR3 DNA follows: TGTGCCAGCAGCTCCAACGGGGACACTGAAGCTTTCTTT.